What follows are 12 T cell receptor beta chains derived from one specimen sequenced in a study of PD-L1 blockade in urothelial cancer. Libraries were prepared by immunoSEQ multiplex PCR; TCRdb keeps only in-frame clonotypes and omits some of them. Of approximately 38,000 clones detected, about 83% appear once; the ten largest clones hold about a sixth. The specimen comprised PBMCs, sampled around atezolizumab (anti-PD-L1) treatment. The receptors here all came from a man aged 55-75 years with urothelial cancer.

The rearrangement joins TRBV5-1 to TRBJ1-2, with 9 nucleotides matching TRBD1. V was pared by 4 bases and J by 5 bases, with 9 bases of the junction left unmatched. The CDR3 length is 15 residues. Germline V CDR1 and CDR2: SGHRS, YFSETQ. CDR3 DNA sequence: TGCGCCAGCAGCGTTGGGGACAGGGAGGGGTATGGCTACACCTTC. This encodes CASSVGDREGYGYTF.

This clone appeared a few times. This chain joins TRBV5-4 and TRBJ2-1, with 9 bases aligning to TRBD2. The CDR3 has 15 residues. Germline V gene lookup returns CDR1 SGHNT and CDR2 YYREEE (reference sequence). V lost 0 bases and J lost 10; bases outside the gene matches: 8. The CDR3 spells CASSLDSGGRGEQFF. In DNA, the CDR3 is TGTGCCAGCAGCTTGGATAGCGGGGGTCGGGGGGAGCAGTTCTTC.

This rearrangement joins TRBV7-9 to TRBJ1-1, with 7 bases fitting TRBD1. Germline V CDR1 and CDR2: SEHNR, FQNEAQ (reference sequence). CDR3 size: 14 residues. The V segment lost 1 base and the J segment 7 bases; nucleotides outside the gene matches: 6. The CDR3 DNA sequence: TGTGCCAGCAGCTTAGGACAGGGTGGGGATGAAGCTTTCTTT. It specifies CASSLGQGGDEAFF.

The count of this clone is one. The CDR3 DNA reads TGTGCCAGCAGCCAAGTCCGCGGGGGGGGGAACACCGGGGAGCTGTTTTTT. As protein: CASSQVRGGGNTGELFF. V usage is TRBV4-2 and J usage is TRBJ2-2; 9 bases line up with TRBD2. Trimming at V came to 1 base and at J to 1 base, leaving 4 bases not matched to a gene. CDR3 length: 17 amino acids. In germline, CDR1 is LGHNA, CDR2 YNFKEQ.

The genes are TRBV19 and TRBJ2-6; weak D call: TRBD1 (8 bases). V was pared by 7 bases and J by 4 bases, with 29 bases between. Per germline, CDR1 LNHDA and CDR2 SQIVND (reference sequence). This CDR3 has 20 residues. CDR3 protein: CASTILAGAGGAPGANVLTF. The CDR3 coding sequence is TGTGCCAGTACCATCCTTGCGGGGGCAGGGGGCGCTCCCGGGGCCAACGTCCTGACTTTC.

This rearrangement joins TRBV18 to TRBJ2-3; TRBD1 agrees at 7 bases. CDR3 length equals 17 residues. V lost 3 bases and J lost 0; bases outside the gene matches: 9. From germline, CDR1 is KGHSH and CDR2 LQKENI. As DNA, the CDR3 is TGTGCCAGCTCACCGAAACGGGTGGGACAGAGCACAGATACGCAGTATTTT. It translates to CASSPKRVGQSTDTQYF.

V is TRBV5-1 and J is TRBJ1-1; D is uncertain. The V gene lost 0 bases and the J gene lost 1 base, with 10 bases spanning the gap. Germline values: CDR1 SGHRS, CDR2 YFSETQ. The CDR3 has 15 residues. CDR3 loop: CASSLDGRPNTEAFF. As DNA, the CDR3 is TGCGCCAGCAGCTTGGACGGCAGGCCGAACACTGAAGCTTTCTTT.

The rearrangement links TRBV5-1 to TRBJ2-3, with 7 bases identical to TRBD2. J lost 0 bases, V lost 4 bases, and 11 bases had no gene match. The CDR3 loop spans 17 amino acids. CDR1 and CDR2 (germline): SGHRS, YFSETQ. This CDR3 reads CASSPYLRGTSTDTQYF. The CDR3, as DNA: TGCGCCAGCAGCCCCTATTTGCGGGGGACTAGCACAGATACGCAGTATTTT. Based on the CDR3 plus reference TRBV5-1 and TRBJ2-3, the full variable domain is KAGVTQTPRYLIKTRGQQVTLSCSPISGHRSVSWYQQTPGQGLQFLFEYFSETQRNKGNFPGRFSGRQFSNSRSEMNVSTLELGDSALYLCASSPYLRGTSTDTQYFGPGTRLTVL.

The chain has TRBV5-1 and TRBJ2-4; 9 bases are a match to TRBD1. The CDR3 is 16 amino acids. CDR1 and CDR2 (germline): SGHRS, YFSETQ. With 4 bases clipped from V and 1 base from J, the junction kept 6 bases outside the gene matches. DNA of the CDR3: TGCGCCAGCAGCACCGGGACAGGGATGGCCAAAAACATTCAGTACTTC. Translated, it gives CASSTGTGMAKNIQYF.

This chain links TRBV19 with TRBJ1-3; no clear D. This CDR3 has 14 amino acids. Trimming removed 7 bases at V and 2 bases at J, with 12 bases between. Germline CDR1 LNHDA, CDR2 SQIVND (reference sequence). The CDR3 DNA is TGTGCCAGTACCGGTCGTGGAGCTGGAAACACCATATATTTT. Its translation: CASTGRGAGNTIYF.

CDR3 sequence reads: CASSSHYLINNEQFF. CDR3 bases: TGTGCCAGCAGTTCGCACTATCTCATTAACAATGAGCAGTTCTTC. The chain combines TRBV6-5 with TRBJ2-1; D ambiguous. V dropped 4 bases and J dropped 5 bases, with 15 bases sitting between them. In germline, CDR1 is MNHEY, CDR2 SVGAGI. The CDR3 runs 15 residues.

The chain has TRBV19 and TRBJ1-1; 7 nucleotides line up with TRBD1. The V and J ends lost 3 bases and 0 bases, in that order; junction bases with no gene match: 4. Germline V gives CDR1 LNHDA, CDR2 SQIVND (reference sequence). The CDR3 length is 15 residues. CDR3: CASSIRTGVNTEAFF. The CDR3 DNA reads TGTGCCAGTAGTATTCGGACAGGAGTGAACACTGAAGCTTTCTTT.